This T cell receptor (beta chain) was captured by sequencing in a study of preoperative IRX-2 immunotherapy in early breast cancer. V lost 5 bases and J lost 1; bases outside the gene matches: 10. Germline assignment: CDR1 MDHEN and CDR2 SYDVKM. The CDR3 sequence is 18 residues long. Treatment: preoperative locoregional IRX-2 cytokine immunotherapy. Preoperative locoregional IRX-2 cytokine immunotherapy was tested in the phase Ib source study. The method was immunoSEQ multiplex PCR; TCRdb's version includes in-frame clones alone and lacks a portion of them. The sample includes around 60,000 clones, less than 95% of them seen just once.

The V gene is TRBV28, the J gene TRBJ2-3; 12 bases are a match to TRBD2. This TCR was recovered from a human donor with breast cancer. Sample collection occurred from a patient treated with IRX-2 immunotherapy. The CDR3 spells CASSPWTSGTGRTDTQYF. Here the CDR3 DNA reads TGTGCCAGCAGTCCTTGGACTAGCGGGACGGGCCGCACAGATACGCAGTATTTT. Using reference TRBV28 and TRBJ2-3 for the parts outside the CDR3, the full variable domain is DVKVTQSSRYLVKRTGEKVFLECVQDMDHENMFWYRQDPGLGLRLIYFSYDVKMKEKGDIPEGYSVSREKKERFSLILESASTNQTSMYLCASSPWTSGTGRTDTQYFGPGTRLTVL.